These 30 T cell receptor beta chains share one sample of origin, sequenced in a study of shared clonotypes between healthy human individuals. Clones were sequenced by immunoSEQ multiplex PCR, and TCRdb holds only the in-frame ones, with some missing. The data hold just over 2,000,000 clones, with around 95% observed a single time. Sequencing used naive CD4+ T cells sorted from blood. Sample subset: CD45RA+ positively selected. The receptors stem from a man aged 18 to 35 in good health.

The sample holds many counts of this clone. Other nucleotide sequences from this sample produce the same CDR3. In DNA form, the CDR3 reads TGCAGCGCAGCAGGGCAACAACTGGGGACGGAGTACTTC. Encoded protein: CSAAGQQLGTEYF. V is TRBV29-1 and J is TRBJ2-7; D may correspond to TRBD1 or TRBD2 (5 bases each). Germline V gene data show CDR1 as SQVTM and CDR2 as ANQGSEA. This CDR3 spans 13 amino acids. Trimming removed 7 bases from V and 11 bases from J, with 24 bases in between.

Only one count was recorded for this clone. This chain joins TRBV30 and TRBJ1-3; 9 nucleotides align to TRBD1. The CDR3 extends over 16 amino acids. The V and J ends lost 4 bases and 0 bases, in that order; junction bases with no gene match: 7. Germline assignment: CDR1 GTSNPN and CDR2 SVGIG (reference sequence). CDR3 sequence: CAWTTGGRPSGNTIYF. In DNA form, the CDR3 reads TGTGCCTGGACGACAGGGGGGAGGCCCTCTGGAAACACCATATATTTT. The whole variable domain, filled in from reference TRBV30 and TRBJ1-3, reads SQTIHQWPATLVQPVGSPLSLECTVEGTSNPNLYWYRQAAGRGLQLLFYSVGIGQISSEVPQNLSASRPQDRQFILSSKKLLLSDSGFYLCAWTTGGRPSGNTIYFGEGSWLTVV.

V is TRBV6-5 and J is TRBJ1-1; D gene unclear. Germline values: CDR1 MNHEY, CDR2 SVGAGI. The CDR3 runs 11 residues. V was shortened by 8 bases and J by 5 bases, with 9 bases between the two germline ends. CDR3 sequence reads: CASQQATEAFF. The CDR3 DNA sequence: TGTGCCAGCCAGCAGGCAACTGAAGCTTTCTTT.

The chain joins TRBV7-2 to TRBJ1-2; D gene unclear. Per the germline V gene, CDR1 is SGHTA and CDR2 is FQGNSA. This CDR3 spans 12 amino acids. V was shortened by 4 bases and J by 8 bases, with 11 bases between the two germline ends. The CDR3 bases are TGTGCCAGCAGCTCCCCAGGTACCGGCTACACCTTC. Translating it yields CASSSPGTGYTF.

In DNA form, the CDR3 reads TGTGCCAGCAGTCCTCGGGTCTATGGCTACACCTTC. It specifies CASSPRVYGYTF. The chain has TRBV28 and TRBJ1-2; D is ambiguous. This CDR3 is built from 12 residues. V was trimmed by 5 bases and J by 4 bases, leaving 8 bases between them. The germline CDR1 and CDR2 sequences are MDHEN and SYDVKM.

The V call is TRBV5-6, the J call TRBJ2-7; a weak D match, TRBD1 (5 bases). The V gene lost 3 bases and the J gene lost 5 bases, with 15 bases spanning the gap. Germline loops: CDR1 SGHDT, CDR2 YYEEEE. The CDR3 is 14 amino acids. CDR3 nucleotide sequence: TGTGCCAGCAGCTCTCGACAGTCCAACGACGAGCAGTACTTC. Amino acids: CASSSRQSNDEQYF.

A note on this clone: Possible read error: a much larger clone is one base away. This chain joins TRBV2 and TRBJ1-1, with D unresolved. This CDR3 comprises 14 residues. Trimming left V 3 bases short and J 3 bases short, with 11 bases between. Germline CDR1 and CDR2: SNHLY and FYNNEI. The CDR3, as DNA: TGTGCCAGCAGTGACCAGGTCTGGGACACTGAAGCTTTCTTT. Its translation: CASSDQVWDTEAFF.

This clone has only one observation. The chain has TRBV10-1 and TRBJ2-3; D unresolved. The CDR3 contains 15 residues. Trimming stripped 5 bases from V and 3 bases from J, with 15 bases between. Germline CDR1 and CDR2: WNHNN and SYGVQD (reference sequence). The CDR3 nucleotides are TGCGCCAGCAGTACCGCCCGCGACGGAACAGATACGCAGTATTTT. Protein product: CASSTARDGTDTQYF.

The chain recombines TRBV2 with TRBJ2-1, with 9 bases lining up with TRBD2. The CDR3 has 13 residues. Germline V gene data show CDR1 as SNHLY and CDR2 as FYNNEI. V shed 8 bases and J 8 bases; nucleotides not matched to a gene: 7. CDR3 DNA: TGTGCCAGCTCCGTAGCGGGAGAAGATGAGCAGTTCTTC. This codes for CASSVAGEDEQFF.

The chain recombines TRBV6-5 with TRBJ2-5; possibly TRBD1 or TRBD2 for D (7 bases each). With 3 bases removed from V and 1 base from J, the gap between germline ends came to 15 bases. Germline CDR1 MNHEY, CDR2 SVGAGI. The CDR3 spans 16 residues. The CDR3 here is CASSYQGGVAQETQYF. CDR3 nucleotides: TGTGCCAGCAGTTATCAGGGGGGGGTTGCCCAAGAGACCCAGTACTTC.

The chain uses TRBV29-1 and TRBJ2-2, with 8 bases aligning to TRBD1. This CDR3 contains 15 residues. V was pared by 3 bases and J by 6 bases, with 9 bases of the junction left unmatched. CDR1 is SQVTM, CDR2 ANQGSEA, per germline. The CDR3 DNA follows: TGCAGCGTTGATGGTCAGGGGGCGGACGCCGGGGAGCTGTTTTTT. This translates into CSVDGQGADAGELFF.

The V gene is TRBV7-9, the J gene TRBJ2-5; D might be TRBD1 or TRBD2, each matching 6 bases. Per germline, CDR1 SEHNR and CDR2 FQNEAQ (reference sequence). Trimming took off 4 bases at V and 8 bases at J, with 17 bases between the two ends. The CDR3 sequence is 14 residues long. For the CDR3, the DNA is TGTGCCAGCAGCTCGCCCCCGGAGGGGACAACCCAGTACTTC. Translation: CASSSPPEGTTQYF.

This chain uses TRBV4-1 with TRBJ1-4, with 8 nucleotides matching TRBD1. In germline, CDR1 is MGHRA, CDR2 YSYEKL. The CDR3 is 17 residues long. The ends lost 5 bases at V and 8 bases at J; junction bases unmatched: 16. CDR3 loop: CASSDLRTGPGREKLFF. For the CDR3, the DNA is TGCGCCAGCAGCGACCTTAGGACAGGGCCCGGGCGAGAAAAACTGTTTTTT.

The rearrangement joins TRBV7-9 to TRBJ2-5; D is perhaps TRBD2 (5 bases). With 4 bases removed from V and 5 bases from J, the gap between germline ends came to 14 bases. Germline V gene data show CDR1 as SEHNR and CDR2 as FQNEAQ (reference sequence). This CDR3 contains 14 residues. CDR3 nucleotide sequence: TGTGCCAGCAGCTCGAGTCCCGGGGAGGAGACCCAGTACTTC. Translation: CASSSSPGEETQYF.

This clone was observed a handful of times. The identical CDR3 is also encoded by other nucleotide sequences in the sample. This sequence joins TRBV9 and TRBJ2-7, with 12 bases identical to TRBD2. V was clipped by 0 bases and J by 3 bases; unmatched bases: 1. The CDR3 totals 15 residues. Germline CDR1 is SGDLS and CDR2 is YYNGEE. The CDR3 loop is CASSVGLAGDYEQYF. CDR3 coding DNA: TGTGCCAGCAGCGTAGGACTAGCGGGAGACTACGAGCAGTACTTC.

For the CDR3, the DNA is TGCAGTGCCCCCATGGTCGAGACCCAGTACTTC. The encoded protein is CSAPMVETQYF. The chain employs TRBV20-1 and TRBJ2-5; D ambiguous. The germline CDR1 and CDR2 sequences are DFQATT and SNEGSKA (reference sequence). With 6 bases removed from V and 5 bases from J, the gap between germline ends came to 10 bases. This CDR3 contains 11 residues.

This chain uses TRBV7-2 with TRBJ2-3; 9 positions match TRBD2. Germline lookup yields CDR1 SGHTA and CDR2 FQGNSA. The length of the CDR3 is 17 residues. Trimming took 0 bases from V and 0 from J; bases not matched to a gene: 4. The CDR3 loop is CASSLAPGTSSTDTQYF. The DNA of the CDR3 is TGTGCCAGCAGCTTAGCGCCCGGGACTAGCAGCACAGATACGCAGTATTTT.

The V and J genes are TRBV7-8 and TRBJ2-5, with TRBD2 as a possible D gene (7 bases). The CDR3 is 13 amino acids. Germline-derived CDR1 and CDR2 are SGHVS and FQNEAQ. V dropped 9 bases and J dropped 9 bases, with 20 bases sitting between them. Here the CDR3 DNA reads TGTGCCAGTTCGATGGGGGGGCCTGGGGCCCAGTACTTC. Translation: CASSMGGPGAQYF.

The CDR3 DNA reads as TGTGCCAGCAGCCCAAGGAGGGGGAGGGCAGATACGCAGTATTTT. Translated, it gives CASSPRRGRADTQYF. The rearrangement joins TRBV7-8 to TRBJ2-3; D perhaps matches TRBD2 (7 bases). V was clipped by 5 bases and J by 4 bases, with 16 bases between them. CDR1 SGHVS and CDR2 FQNEAQ come from the germline V gene. The CDR3 runs to 15 residues.

About this clone itself: Other nucleotide sequences in the sample specify the same CDR3. The chain joins TRBV18 to TRBJ2-7; D is unresolved. Germline CDR1 and CDR2: KGHSH and LQKENI. With 2 bases removed from V and 5 bases from J, the gap between germline ends came to 7 bases. The CDR3 length is 12 residues. The CDR3 DNA reads TGTGCCAGCTCACCAGACGGAAACGAGCAGTACTTC. It yields the protein CASSPDGNEQYF.

V gene TRBV5-4 combines with J gene TRBJ2-5; D is undetermined. This CDR3 is built from 13 residues. The germline V gene has CDR1 SGHNT and CDR2 YYREEE (reference sequence). Trimming removed 4 bases from V and 9 bases from J, with 16 bases in between. This chain's CDR3 is CASSPEAMGAQYF. As DNA, the CDR3 is TGTGCCAGCAGCCCCGAAGCGATGGGTGCCCAGTACTTC.

V usage is TRBV29-1 and J usage is TRBJ2-1; D might be TRBD2 (5 bases). The V gene's germline CDR1 is SQVTM and CDR2 ANQGSEA. The V and J ends lost 4 bases and 1 base respectively, with 11 bases between them. The CDR3 spans 14 residues. In nucleotides, the CDR3 is TGCAGCGTTGTTCATCGAGGGTCCTACAATGAGCAGTTCTTC. Amino acids: CSVVHRGSYNEQFF.

V gene TRBV27 combines with J gene TRBJ1-1; D is undetermined. V gave up 5 bases and J gave up 1 base, with 8 bases separating them. The CDR3 totals 13 residues. Germline assignment: CDR1 MNHEY and CDR2 SMNVEV (reference sequence). CDR3: CASSINKNTEAFF. CDR3 sequence (DNA): TGTGCCAGCAGTATTAACAAGAACACTGAAGCTTTCTTT.

The genes are TRBV4-2 and TRBJ2-3; D possibly corresponds to TRBD1 (6 bases). Trimming took off 4 bases at V and 2 bases at J, with 19 bases between the two ends. The germline gives CDR1 LGHNA, CDR2 YNFKEQ. This CDR3 contains 17 residues. The CDR3 DNA sequence: TGTGCCAGCAGCCCGGGCTTAGTCAGGGGAATCACAGATACGCAGTATTTT. Translation: CASSPGLVRGITDTQYF.

V and J are TRBV9 and TRBJ2-7; possible D gene TRBD1, 6 bases. The V and J ends lost 2 bases and 0 bases respectively, with 18 bases between them. Germline V gives CDR1 SGDLS, CDR2 YYNGEE. This CDR3 region has 17 residues. CDR3 amino acids: CASSVDSTGISSYEQYF. The CDR3 DNA reads TGTGCCAGCAGCGTCGACAGTACAGGGATTTCCTCCTACGAGCAGTACTTC.

The chain joins TRBV11-2 to TRBJ2-3, with 7 bases lining up with TRBD2. From germline, CDR1 is SGHAT and CDR2 FQNNGV. This CDR3 region has 16 residues. V shed 5 bases, J shed 0 bases, and the junction held 8 bases outside the gene matches. The DNA of the CDR3 is TGTGCCAGCAGCGTCGGGGGGACCGGAAGCACAGATACGCAGTATTTT. Translated, it gives CASSVGGTGSTDTQYF.

This rearrangement joins TRBV5-4 to TRBJ2-2; 12 bases align to TRBD2. CDR1 and CDR2 (germline): SGHNT, YYREEE (reference sequence). CDR3 size: 18 residues. J was trimmed by 1 base and V by 0 bases; bases with no gene match: 4. DNA of the CDR3: TGTGCCAGCAGCTTGGGCTCTAGCGGGAGGGGGAACACCGGGGAGCTGTTTTTT. Its translation: CASSLGSSGRGNTGELFF. Filled out from reference TRBV5-4 and TRBJ2-2, the complete variable domain reads ETGVTQSPTHLIKTRGQQVTLRCSSQSGHNTVSWYQQALGQGPQFIFQYYREEENGRGNFPPRFSGLQFPNYSSELNVNALELDDSALYLCASSLGSSGRGNTGELFFGEGSRLTVL.

The chain has TRBV5-6 and TRBJ2-3; TRBD1 might be the D (5 bases). There are 13 residues in the CDR3. CDR1 SGHDT and CDR2 YYEEEE come from the germline V gene. V was shortened by 2 bases and J by 4 bases, with 8 bases between the two germline ends. CDR3 amino acids: CASSFQGSDTQYF. CDR3 sequence (DNA): TGTGCCAGCAGCTTCCAGGGCTCAGATACGCAGTATTTT.

The chain employs TRBV2 and TRBJ2-7; D is unclear. Trimming removed 8 bases at V and 2 bases at J, with 10 bases between. This CDR3 contains 12 residues. Germline loops: CDR1 SNHLY, CDR2 FYNNEI. CDR3 loop: CASLNPPYEQYF. CDR3 in DNA: TGTGCCAGCCTAAATCCGCCCTACGAGCAGTACTTC.

The V and J genes are TRBV27 and TRBJ2-7, with TRBD2 matching over 7 bases. V lost 3 bases and J lost 6; bases outside the gene matches: 8. The V gene's germline CDR1 is MNHEY and CDR2 SMNVEV (reference sequence). The CDR3 consists of 14 residues. In nucleotides, the CDR3 is TGTGCCAGCAGTTTGAACAGCGGGGTCGGCGAGCAGTACTTC. Residues: CASSLNSGVGEQYF.